This T cell receptor (beta chain) comes out of a study of beta chain features in type 1 diabetes (dated 2018 in TCRdb). For the study in its entirety: Patients and healthy donors did not differ in mean age, gender distribution, total cell number or subset yield. Across all samples, 107,917,701 sorted cells were examined, and cell number per subset correlated strongly with RNA yield. In the study, recently diagnosed type 1 diabetes patients and matched healthy donors were compared on the TCRB repertoires of their sorted circulating CD4+ T cell subsets. Naive and central memory subsets were obtained from all 28 donors, but regulatory and stem cell-like memory subsets were isolated from only 8 patients and 8 healthy donors. Paper-wide results and their limitations: The naive, central memory and regulatory TCRB repertoires appeared to resemble one another more closely among patients than among healthy donors. PCR may preferentially amplify shorter templates, but because patient and control samples were amplified and corrected together, any resulting skew would affect both groups equally. A moderate but significant shortening of TCRB CDR3 length was observed in type 1 diabetes patients in all four CD4+ subsets. Fewer insertions and more nucleotide deletions at VDJ recombination sites were observed in patients with type 1 diabetes, implying thymic rearrangement abnormalities. Only small numbers of individuals were included in the HLA sub-analyses, which left unresolved whether HLA type had any influence on TCRB rearrangement. Sequencing cDNA rather than genomic DNA could over-represent highly expressing activated cells, although activation and CD3 levels did not differ between groups.

Details on this clone: Its antigen is still unknown. No quality values exist for individual bases; no much larger clone is one base distant.

The entire amount of isolated RNA was reverse transcribed using the High Capacity cDNA Reverse Transcription Kit, so the sequenced TCRB transcripts were expressed ones. Deep immunoSEQ sequencing was performed on naive, central memory and regulatory T cell samples, with an average of approximately 4 million total reads per sample. Sorted cells were lysed in RLT buffer and RNA was extracted with DNase-treated RNeasy Micro or Mini kits, depending on cell number. Each cell subset was processed on its own to prevent cross-contamination, while patient and healthy donor samples were processed together. Using the immunoSEQ multiplex PCR, TCRB sequences were amplified from cDNA into 87-bp fragments spanning the CDR3 region. Amplicons were sequenced on the Illumina HiSeq platform. The original methods were these. PCR bias was computationally corrected using synthetic template baselines, reads within Hamming distance 2 were collapsed, and singletons that could not be merged were discarded. Reads were aligned against IMGT to assign V, D and J genes, CDR3 length and insertions or deletions at six rearrangement sites. Within each subset, clonotype counts were normalized to sorted cell number, and only after that were true diversity and Gini coefficients computed with the tcR R package. The overlap coefficient, calculated on TCRB nucleotide sequences, was used to quantify repertoire sharing. Out-of-frame TCRB sequences from naive cells were analyzed as a proxy for the pre-selection repertoire. TCRdb carries this immuneACCESS record with in-frame sequences only. Its versions omit some clonotypes, under half of them owing to an unresolved V gene in the studies checked, with the rest unexplained. V and J calls and clone size come straight from that table; D and trimming were deduced from the DNA. The sample table contains 680,000 or so clones; only one count was recorded for around an eighth of them. 0.022% of the sample rests with the top ten.

A single peripheral blood draw of 95 to 150 mL on average was collected from each donor into heparinised tubes. A BD FACSAria II was used to sort naive, central memory, regulatory and stem cell-like memory CD4+ T cells with a panel that included CD45RO, CCR7, CD25, CD127, CD95 and CD27. A purity above 95% was achieved for all sorted populations. PBMCs were isolated immediately by Lymphoprep density gradient centrifugation and stained directly without culture. So that batch effects would be minimized, each experiment stained and sorted samples in pairs, pairing one healthy donor with one patient. Sequencing was carried out using naive CD4+ T cells from blood. Taken with the paper, the label for cell subset or site translates to: true naive CD4+ T cells. The sequence was collected from a man aged 18-30 years with type 1 diabetes.

Here is the DNA: TGTGCCAGCAGTTACTCGGCGGGGGTCGGAGAGACCCAGTACTTC. Its amino acids are CASSYSAGVGETQYF. The V and J segments used are TRBV6-5 and TRBJ2-5; 7 middle bases align to TRBD2. There are 15 amino acids in the CDR3, from cysteine to phenylalanine inclusive. Only the CDR3 region is kept as DNA, spanning 45 bases read in frame from base 1. Trimming leaves V shorter by 0 bases and J shorter by 4 bases, with the junction holding 5 bases beyond the gene matches. Looking up the germline V gene yields CDR1 MNHEY and CDR2 SVGAGI.